The 8 T cell receptor beta chains in this list originate from one sample, sequenced in a study of T cells in Graves' hyperthyroidism and ophthalmopathy. The TCR beta CDR3 regions underwent amplification using RNA transcripts as the source. The TCR CDR3 first-round RT-PCR relied on the HTBI primer set. TCRdb re-analysed the multiplex PCR reads in MiXCR, keeping a single row per CDR3 protein. This sample has fewer than 850,000 distinct CDR3 sequences, with 15% to 20% found just once. Sequencing was performed on blood. All receptors come from a man between 50 and 59 years old with Graves' hyperthyroidism.

The chain combines TRBV27 with TRBJ2-5; 10 bases align to TRBD2. Trimming cost V 5 bases and J 2 bases; bases outside gene matches: 11. Per the germline V gene, CDR1 is MNHEY and CDR2 is SMNVEV (reference sequence). This CDR3 spans 17 amino acids. CDR3 sequence reads: CASSASGTSVKQETQYF. CDR3 DNA: TGTGCCAGCAGTGCCTCCGGGACTAGCGTAAAACAAGAGACCCAGTACTTC.

This chain links TRBV6-5 with TRBJ1-2; TRBD1 agrees at 7 bases. CDR1 MNHEY and CDR2 SVGAGI come from the germline V gene. The trim removed 0 bases at V and 8 bases at J, leaving 3 bases unmatched. This CDR3 is 13 amino acids long. CDR3 region: CASSYSDRVGYTF. The DNA for the CDR3 is TGTGCCAGCAGTTACTCAGACAGGGTCGGCTACACCTTC.

This clonotype was seen repeatedly, ten times or more. The chain joins TRBV2 to TRBJ2-4; TRBD1 matches 10 bases. The germline CDR1 and CDR2 sequences are SNHLY and FYNNEI. V gave up 7 bases and J gave up 7 bases; unmatched junction bases: 7. This CDR3 comprises 14 residues. In DNA, the CDR3 is TGTGCCAGCATGGGGGACAGGGGAGTGAACATTCAGTACTTC. It specifies CASMGDRGVNIQYF. The whole variable domain, filled in from reference TRBV2 and TRBJ2-4, reads EPEVTQTPSHQVTQMGQEVILRCVPISNHLYFYWYRQILGQKVEFLVSFYNNEISEKSEIFDDQFSVERPDGSNFTLKIRSTKLEDSAMYFCASMGDRGVNIQYFGAGTRLSVL.

This clonotype was observed at least ten times. J is TRBJ2-1 and V is TRBV7-3; TRBD2 aligns across 9 bases. CDR1 and CDR2 from the germline V gene are SGHTA and FQGTGA. V lost 2 bases to trimming and J lost 6 bases; unmatched junction nucleotides: 14. The CDR3 totals 18 residues. Here the CDR3 DNA reads TGTGCCAGCAGCTTACGTGGGGGTAGCGGGAGTAAGTCCAATGAGCAGTTCTTC. It yields the protein CASSLRGGSGSKSNEQFF.

V usage is TRBV29-1 and J usage is TRBJ1-1, with 7 bases identical to TRBD1. This CDR3 spans 13 amino acids. Germline V CDR1 and CDR2: SQVTM, ANQGSEA. V trimming: 3 bases; J trimming: 2 bases; junction bases outside the gene matches: 3. Written as DNA, the CDR3 is TGCAGCGTTGAGACAGGGAGAAACACTGAAGCTTTCTTT. Protein sequence: CSVETGRNTEAFF.

In this sample, this clonotype turned up a few times. Given a much more abundant clone one base away, this may be a read error. The chain links TRBV5-1 to TRBJ1-1; 7 nucleotides match TRBD1. This CDR3 has 11 amino acids. The germline V gene has CDR1 SGHRS and CDR2 YFSETQ. The trim removed 4 bases at V and 8 bases at J, leaving 2 bases unmatched. Here the CDR3 DNA reads TGCGCCAGCAGCGCAGGGGGAGAAGCTTTCTTT. Translating it yields CASSAGGEAFF.

Only a few counts were recorded for this clonotype. This sequence joins TRBV19 and TRBJ2-1; D remains unclear. This CDR3 has 14 residues. Germline assignment: CDR1 LNHDA and CDR2 SQIVND (reference sequence). V lost 6 bases to trimming and J lost 4 bases, with 13 bases between them. In nucleotides, the CDR3 is TGTGCCAGTAGCGACGGCGGACCGTACAATGAGCAGTTCTTC. This gives the protein CASSDGGPYNEQFF.

The V call is TRBV30, the J call TRBJ2-3, with D possibly matching TRBD2 (5 bases). This CDR3 is 13 amino acids long. Trimming stripped 0 bases from V and 4 bases from J, with 8 bases between. Germline values: CDR1 GTSNPN, CDR2 SVGIG (reference sequence). The CDR3 here is CAWSVRGADTQYF. Written as DNA, the CDR3 is TGTGCCTGGAGTGTACGGGGAGCAGATACGCAGTATTTT.